The subject of this entry is one TCR beta chain. This record belongs to a study of blood T cell repertoires in COVID-19. Participants reported their clinical history, and cohort assignment relied on those reports. Two consecutive negative NP/OP PCR tests, clearance, or resolved symptoms defined Cohort 3 recovery. The germline CDR1 and CDR2 sequences are LGHDT and YNNKEL (reference sequence). This CDR3 is 15 amino acids long. The V end was cut by 4 bases, the J end by 1 base, with 13 bases between. Only in-frame clones appear in the TCRdb table, and some are missing; sequencing was by immunoSEQ multiplex PCR. The table includes about 310,000 clones, around 92% detected once.

This receptor was identified in a woman younger than 45 who had recovered from COVID-19. J is TRBJ1-2 and V is TRBV3-1 (or the pseudogene TRBV3-2), with D possibly being TRBD1 (5 bases). Sample: PBMCs or T cells enriched from blood (not recorded which). The CDR3: CASSLADTFNYGYTF. The CDR3 bases are TGTGCCAGCAGCCTGGCGGACACCTTTAACTATGGCTACACCTTC.